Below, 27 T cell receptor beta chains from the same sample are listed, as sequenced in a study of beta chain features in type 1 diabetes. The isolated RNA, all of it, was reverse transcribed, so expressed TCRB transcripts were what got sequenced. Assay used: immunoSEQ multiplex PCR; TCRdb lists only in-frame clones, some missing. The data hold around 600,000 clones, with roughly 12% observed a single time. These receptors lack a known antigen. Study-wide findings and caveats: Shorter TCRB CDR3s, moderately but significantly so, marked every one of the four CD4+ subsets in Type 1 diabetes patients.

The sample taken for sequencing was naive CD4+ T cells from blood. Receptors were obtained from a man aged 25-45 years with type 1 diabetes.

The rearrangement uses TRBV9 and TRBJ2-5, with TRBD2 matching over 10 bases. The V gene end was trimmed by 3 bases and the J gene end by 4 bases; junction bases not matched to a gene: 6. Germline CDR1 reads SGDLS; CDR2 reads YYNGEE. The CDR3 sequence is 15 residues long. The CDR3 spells CASSARTSGGETQYF. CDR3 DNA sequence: TGTGCCAGCAGCGCTCGGACTAGCGGCGGAGAGACCCAGTACTTC.

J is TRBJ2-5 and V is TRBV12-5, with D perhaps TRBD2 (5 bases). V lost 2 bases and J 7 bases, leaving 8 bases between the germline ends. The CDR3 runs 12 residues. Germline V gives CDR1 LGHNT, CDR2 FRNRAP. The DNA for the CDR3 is TGTGCTAGTGGTTTGATCGGAGGGACCCAGTACTTC. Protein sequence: CASGLIGGTQYF. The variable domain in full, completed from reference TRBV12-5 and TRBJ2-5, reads DARVTQTPRHKVTEMGQEVTMRCQPILGHNTVFWYRQTMMQGLELLAYFRNRAPLDDSGMPKDRFSAEMPDATLATLKIQPSEPRDSAVYFCASGLIGGTQYFGPGTRLLVL.

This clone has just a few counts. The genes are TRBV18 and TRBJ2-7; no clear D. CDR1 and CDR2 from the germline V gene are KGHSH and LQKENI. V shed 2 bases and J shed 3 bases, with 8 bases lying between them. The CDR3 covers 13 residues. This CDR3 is CASSPENGYEQYF. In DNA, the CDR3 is TGTGCCAGCTCACCAGAGAACGGCTACGAGCAGTACTTC.

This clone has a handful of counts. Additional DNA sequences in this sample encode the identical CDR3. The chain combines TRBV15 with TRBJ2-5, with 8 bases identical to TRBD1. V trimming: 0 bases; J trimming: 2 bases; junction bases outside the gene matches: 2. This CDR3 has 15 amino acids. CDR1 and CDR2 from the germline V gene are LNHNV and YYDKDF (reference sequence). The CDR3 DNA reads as TGTGCCACCAGCAGAGATACAGGGGGACAAGAGACCCAGTACTTC. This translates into CATSRDTGGQETQYF.

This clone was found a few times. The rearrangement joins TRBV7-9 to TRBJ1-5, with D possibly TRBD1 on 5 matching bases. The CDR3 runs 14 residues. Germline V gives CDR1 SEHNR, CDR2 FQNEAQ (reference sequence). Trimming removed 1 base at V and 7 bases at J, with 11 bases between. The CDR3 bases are TGTGCCAGCAGCTTAGGAGGGGACGGCCAGCCCCAGCATTTT. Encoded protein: CASSLGGDGQPQHF.

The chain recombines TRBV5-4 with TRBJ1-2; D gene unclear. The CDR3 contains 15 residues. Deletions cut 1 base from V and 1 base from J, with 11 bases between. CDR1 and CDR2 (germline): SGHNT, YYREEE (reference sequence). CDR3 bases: TGTGCCAGCAGCTTGTTCGGTGTGAATAACTATGGCTACACCTTC. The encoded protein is CASSLFGVNNYGYTF.

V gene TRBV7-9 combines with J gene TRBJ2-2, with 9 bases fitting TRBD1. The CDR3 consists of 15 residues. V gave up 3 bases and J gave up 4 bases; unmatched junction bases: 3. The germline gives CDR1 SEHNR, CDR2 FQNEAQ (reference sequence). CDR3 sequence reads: CASSLPDRGTGELFF. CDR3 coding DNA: TGTGCCAGCAGCTTGCCGGACAGGGGCACCGGGGAGCTGTTTTTT.

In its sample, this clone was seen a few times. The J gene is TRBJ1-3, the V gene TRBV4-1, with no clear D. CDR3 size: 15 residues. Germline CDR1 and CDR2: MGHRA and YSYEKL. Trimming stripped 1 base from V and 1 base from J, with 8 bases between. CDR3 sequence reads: CASSQGLLSGNTIYF. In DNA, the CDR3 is TGCGCCAGCAGCCAAGGACTCCTTTCTGGAAACACCATATATTTT.

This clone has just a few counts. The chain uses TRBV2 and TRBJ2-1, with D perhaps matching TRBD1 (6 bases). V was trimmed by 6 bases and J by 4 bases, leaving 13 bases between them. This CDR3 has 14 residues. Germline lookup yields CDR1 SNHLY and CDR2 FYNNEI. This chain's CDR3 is CASRPGTPYNEQFF. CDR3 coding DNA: TGTGCCAGCAGACCAGGGACACCTTACAATGAGCAGTTCTTC.

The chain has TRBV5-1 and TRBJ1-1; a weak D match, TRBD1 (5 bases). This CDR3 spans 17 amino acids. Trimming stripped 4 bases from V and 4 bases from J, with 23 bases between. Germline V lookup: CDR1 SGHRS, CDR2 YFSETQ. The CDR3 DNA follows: TGCGCCAGCAGCACCCGACCCCCAGGGATTGGGAGCACTGAAGCTTTCTTT. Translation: CASSTRPPGIGSTEAFF.

CDR3 sequence (DNA): TGTGCCAGCTCACCTCTTAGCGGACCCGGGCCGAACAATGAGCAGTTCTTC. Encoded protein: CASSPLSGPGPNNEQFF. The chain is built from TRBV18 and TRBJ2-1; D may be TRBD2 (6 bases). Trimming removed 3 bases from V and 5 bases from J, with 20 bases in between. In germline, CDR1 is KGHSH, CDR2 LQKENI. The CDR3 extends over 17 amino acids.

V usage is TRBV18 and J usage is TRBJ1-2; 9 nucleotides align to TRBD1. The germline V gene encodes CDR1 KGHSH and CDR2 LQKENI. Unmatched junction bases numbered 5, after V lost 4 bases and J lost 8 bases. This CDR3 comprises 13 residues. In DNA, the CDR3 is TGTGCCAGCTCACTGGGGACAGGGATGGGCTACACCTTC. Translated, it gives CASSLGTGMGYTF.

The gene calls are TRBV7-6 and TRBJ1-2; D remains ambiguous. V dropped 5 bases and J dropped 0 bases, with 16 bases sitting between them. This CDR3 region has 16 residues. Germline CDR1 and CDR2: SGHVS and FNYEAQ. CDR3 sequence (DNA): TGTGCCAGCAGCCCCTCAAGGAACCAAGCTAACTATGGCTACACCTTC. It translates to CASSPSRNQANYGYTF.

The CDR3 nucleotides read TGTGCCATCAGCAAACCAACCACTAGCGGGTCATATACGCAGTATTTT. Translation: CAISKPTTSGSYTQYF. The chain couples TRBV10-3 to TRBJ2-3, with 9 positions matching TRBD2. The CDR3 spans 16 residues. J gave up 7 bases and V 6 bases, and 14 bases lay outside the gene matches. CDR1 is ENHRY, CDR2 SYGVKD, per germline.

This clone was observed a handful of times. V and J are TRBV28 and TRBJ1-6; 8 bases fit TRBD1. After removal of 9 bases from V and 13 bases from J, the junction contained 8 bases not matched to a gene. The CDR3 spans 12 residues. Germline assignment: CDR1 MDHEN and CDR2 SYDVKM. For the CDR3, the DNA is TGTGCCAGTCGACAGGGGAATCATCCCCTCCACTTT. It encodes CASRQGNHPLHF. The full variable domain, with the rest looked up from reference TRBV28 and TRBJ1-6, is DVKVTQSSRYLVKRTGEKVFLECVQDMDHENMFWYRQDPGLGLRLIYFSYDVKMKEKGDIPEGYSVSREKKERFSLILESASTNQTSMYLCASRQGNHPLHFGNGTRLTVT.

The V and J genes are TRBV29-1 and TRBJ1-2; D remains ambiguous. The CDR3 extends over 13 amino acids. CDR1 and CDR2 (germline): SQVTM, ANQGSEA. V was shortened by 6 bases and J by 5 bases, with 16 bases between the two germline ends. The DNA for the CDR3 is TGCAGCGTAGGACGGTTACTGGGTTATGGCTACACCTTC. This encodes CSVGRLLGYGYTF.

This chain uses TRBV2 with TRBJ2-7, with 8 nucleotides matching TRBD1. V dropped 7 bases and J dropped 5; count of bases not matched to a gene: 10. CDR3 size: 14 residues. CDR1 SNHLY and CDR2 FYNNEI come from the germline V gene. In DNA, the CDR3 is TGTGCCAGCACCCTGGGACAGGTTTTACACGAGCAGTACTTC. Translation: CASTLGQVLHEQYF.

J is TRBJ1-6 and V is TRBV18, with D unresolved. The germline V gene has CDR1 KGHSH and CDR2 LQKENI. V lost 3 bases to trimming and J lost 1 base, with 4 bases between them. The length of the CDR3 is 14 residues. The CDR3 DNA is TGTGCCAGCTCACCGGCGTCCTATAATTCACCCCTCCACTTT. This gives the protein CASSPASYNSPLHF.

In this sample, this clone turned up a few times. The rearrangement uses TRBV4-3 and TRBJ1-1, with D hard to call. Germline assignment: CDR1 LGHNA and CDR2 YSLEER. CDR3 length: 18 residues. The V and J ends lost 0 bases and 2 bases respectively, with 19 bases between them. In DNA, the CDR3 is TGCGCCAGCAGCCAAGATTATTCACAGATACTAAGAAACACTGAAGCTTTCTTT. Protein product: CASSQDYSQILRNTEAFF.

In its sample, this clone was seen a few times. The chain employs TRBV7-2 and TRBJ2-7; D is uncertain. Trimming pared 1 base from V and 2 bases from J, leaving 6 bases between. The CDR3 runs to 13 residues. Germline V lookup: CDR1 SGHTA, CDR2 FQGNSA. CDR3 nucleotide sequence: TGTGCCAGCAGCTTAGGGGCGACCTACGAGCAGTACTTC. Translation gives CASSLGATYEQYF.

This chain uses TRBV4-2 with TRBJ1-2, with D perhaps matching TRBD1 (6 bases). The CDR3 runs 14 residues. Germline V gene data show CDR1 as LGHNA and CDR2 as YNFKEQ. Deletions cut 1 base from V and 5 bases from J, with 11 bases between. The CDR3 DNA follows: TGTGCCAGCAGCCAAGGGGCAGGGGAGTATGGCTACACCTTC. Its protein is CASSQGAGEYGYTF.

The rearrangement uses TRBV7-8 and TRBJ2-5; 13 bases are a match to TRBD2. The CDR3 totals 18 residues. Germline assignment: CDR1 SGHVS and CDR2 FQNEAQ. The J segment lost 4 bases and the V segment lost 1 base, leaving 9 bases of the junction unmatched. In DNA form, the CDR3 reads TGTGCCAGCAGCTTAGAGGCGCCGGGACTAGCGGGGCGAGAGACCCAGTACTTC. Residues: CASSLEAPGLAGRETQYF.

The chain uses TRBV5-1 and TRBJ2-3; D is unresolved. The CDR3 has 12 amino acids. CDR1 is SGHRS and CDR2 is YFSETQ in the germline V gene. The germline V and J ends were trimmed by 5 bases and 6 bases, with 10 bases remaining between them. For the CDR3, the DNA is TGCGCCAGCAGGTCAAAAACGGATACGCAGTATTTT. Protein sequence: CASRSKTDTQYF. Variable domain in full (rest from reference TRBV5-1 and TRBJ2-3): KAGVTQTPRYLIKTRGQQVTLSCSPISGHRSVSWYQQTPGQGLQFLFEYFSETQRNKGNFPGRFSGRQFSNSRSEMNVSTLELGDSALYLCASRSKTDTQYFGPGTRLTVL.

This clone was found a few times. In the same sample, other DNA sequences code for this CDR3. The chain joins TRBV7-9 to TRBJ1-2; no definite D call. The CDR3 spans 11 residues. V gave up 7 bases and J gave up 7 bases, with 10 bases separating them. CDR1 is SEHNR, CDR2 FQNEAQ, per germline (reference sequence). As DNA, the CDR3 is TGTGCCAGCACCTCGTCGGGTGGCTACACCTTC. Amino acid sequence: CASTSSGGYTF.

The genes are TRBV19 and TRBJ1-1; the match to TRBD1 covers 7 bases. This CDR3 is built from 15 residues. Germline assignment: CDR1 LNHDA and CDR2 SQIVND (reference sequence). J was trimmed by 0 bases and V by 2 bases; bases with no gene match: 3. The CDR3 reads CASSIPGQMNTEAFF. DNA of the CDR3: TGTGCCAGTAGTATACCGGGACAGATGAACACTGAAGCTTTCTTT.

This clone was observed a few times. DNA for the CDR3: TGTGCCAGCAGCCAAGAGGGGACAGATTCATATACGCAGTATTTT. It encodes CASSQEGTDSYTQYF. V usage is TRBV4-2 and J usage is TRBJ2-3; 7 bases align to TRBD1. CDR1 is LGHNA, CDR2 YNFKEQ, per germline. V shed 0 bases and J 7 bases; nucleotides not matched to a gene: 7. This CDR3 has 15 residues.

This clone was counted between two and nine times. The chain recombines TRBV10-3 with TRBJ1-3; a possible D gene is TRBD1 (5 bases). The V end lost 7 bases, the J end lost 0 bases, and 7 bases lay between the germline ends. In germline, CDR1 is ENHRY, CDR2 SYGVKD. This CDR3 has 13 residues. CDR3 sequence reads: CAITGGSGNTIYF. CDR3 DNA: TGTGCCATCACCGGGGGCTCTGGAAACACCATATATTTT.